The rows below give T cell receptor beta chains drawn from one sample of a study of CD8 T cells in ankylosing spondylitis. TCRdb re-called the 5' RACE reads with MiXCR, one entry per CDR3 protein. Of 200,000 to 250,000 distinct CDR3 sequences in the sample, around a quarter were seen once. The sample taken for sequencing was blood, either unsorted or a sorted T cell fraction (not recorded which). The receptors were gathered from a male donor with ankylosing spondylitis or in good health (not recorded which). The CDR3 runs from the conserved cysteine through the conserved F or W. Fields, in order: J gene, D gene, V gene, clone size, CDR3 DNA, CDR3 protein. A D gene is named only where the DNA matches it firmly. Rows may omit the clone size; those that give it use once, few, many or a size class.

j_call: TRBJ2-1; d_call: TRBD1; v_call: TRBV20-1; clone_size: -; cdr3_nt: TGCAGTGCTAGATCAGACAGGGCCTCTTTCAATGAGCAGTTCTTC; cdr3_aa: CSARSDRASFNEQFF
j_call: TRBJ2-2; d_call: -; v_call: TRBV7-7; clone_size: -; cdr3_nt: TGTGCTAGCAGCTTAGACCCGATTGGCGGAATGAACACCGGGGAGCTGTTTTTT; cdr3_aa: CASSLDPIGGMNTGELFF
j_call: TRBJ1-5; d_call: -; v_call: TRBV6-1; clone_size: many; cdr3_nt: TGTGCCAGCAGTGAATTGGGTCAGCCCCAGCATTTT; cdr3_aa: CASSELGQPQHF
j_call: TRBJ2-3; d_call: -; v_call: TRBV12-3/TRBV12-4; clone_size: many; cdr3_nt: TGTGCCAGCAGTTGGGCATCTCCTAGGCCGCATACGCAGTATTTT; cdr3_aa: CASSWASPRPHTQYF
j_call: TRBJ1-1; d_call: -; v_call: TRBV9; clone_size: many; cdr3_nt: TGTGCCAGCAGCGTAGCTCCGGGTAACACTGAAGCTTTCTTT; cdr3_aa: CASSVAPGNTEAFF
j_call: TRBJ2-1; d_call: -; v_call: TRBV9; clone_size: -; cdr3_nt: TGTGCCAGCAGCGTAGTCGGGAGTACTCACAATGAGCAGTTCTTC; cdr3_aa: CASSVVGSTHNEQFF
j_call: TRBJ2-2; d_call: -; v_call: TRBV5-1; clone_size: many; cdr3_nt: TGCGCCAGCAGCTTGCTTGCGGGAAACACCGGGGAGCTGTTTTTT; cdr3_aa: CASSLLAGNTGELFF
j_call: TRBJ1-6; d_call: -; v_call: TRBV18; clone_size: many; cdr3_nt: TGTGCCAGCTCACCGGGTGGAACCTTTAATTCACCCCTCCACTTT; cdr3_aa: CASSPGGTFNSPLHF
j_call: TRBJ2-3; d_call: -; v_call: TRBV20-1; clone_size: few; cdr3_nt: TGCAGTGCTAGAGATTGGGAGGATTACACAGATACGCAGTATTTT; cdr3_aa: CSARDWEDYTDTQYF
j_call: TRBJ2-1; d_call: -; v_call: TRBV4-2; clone_size: many; cdr3_nt: TGTGCCAGCAGCGAATTGAAGCAATCCCAAAACAATGAGCAGTTCTTC; cdr3_aa: CASSELKQSQNNEQFF
j_call: TRBJ1-1; d_call: -; v_call: TRBV5-1; clone_size: -; cdr3_nt: TGCGCCAGCCCGTTAGACACTGAAGCTTTCTTT; cdr3_aa: CASPLDTEAFF
j_call: TRBJ1-2; d_call: -; v_call: TRBV11-2; clone_size: many; cdr3_nt: TGTGCCAGCAGCTTGACGGACGGATCCTATGGCTACACCTTC; cdr3_aa: CASSLTDGSYGYTF